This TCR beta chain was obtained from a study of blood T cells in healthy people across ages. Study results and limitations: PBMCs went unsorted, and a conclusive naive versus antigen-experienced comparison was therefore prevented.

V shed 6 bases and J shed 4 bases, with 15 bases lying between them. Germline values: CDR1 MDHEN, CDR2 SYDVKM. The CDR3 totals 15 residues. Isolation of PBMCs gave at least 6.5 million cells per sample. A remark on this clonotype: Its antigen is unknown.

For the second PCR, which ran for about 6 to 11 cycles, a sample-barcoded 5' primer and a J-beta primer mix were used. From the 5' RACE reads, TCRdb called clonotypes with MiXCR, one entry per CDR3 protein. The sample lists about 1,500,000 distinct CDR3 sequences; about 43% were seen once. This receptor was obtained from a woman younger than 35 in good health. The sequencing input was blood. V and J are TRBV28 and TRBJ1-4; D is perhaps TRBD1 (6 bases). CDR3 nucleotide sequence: TGTGCCAGCAGGCTCGGGGGCAGAATTAATGAAAAACTGTTTTTT. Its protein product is CASRLGGRINEKLFF.